This TCR beta chain comes out of a study of vaccination and CD4 T cells after COVID-19 (dated by TCRdb to between 2021 and 2022). Background for the entire study: SARS-CoV-2 positivity had been established in the convalescent patients by nasal swab PCR, and mild disease was recorded in several of these patients and severe disease in one. The convalescent cohort included six males and four females, with two Hispanic individuals, seven Caucasians, two Asians and one multiracial person. Participants received two doses of either the Pfizer-BioNTech BNT162b2 vaccine (n=8) or the Moderna mRNA-1273 vaccine (n=2). Post-COVID blood samples from convalescent patients were collected a median of roughly 100 days after diagnosis, with a range of 35 to 161 days. Post-vaccine blood samples were taken a median of about 72 days after the second vaccine dose, with a range of about 13 to 250 days. A few convalescent patients gave samples both early after vaccination (day 14) and late after vaccination (days 161 to 241). The cultures were stimulated with overlapping spike peptide pools from SARS-CoV-2 and from the common cold coronaviruses HCoV-NL63, HCoV-OC43 and HCoV-229E. As controls, cultures received a CEFX viral epitope pool (the positive control), an HIV-1 Nef peptide pool (the negative control), or no peptide at all. In around 9 COVID-19 convalescent patients and a few infection-naive healthy vaccine recipients, researchers compared the spike-specific CD4+ TCR repertoire from before mRNA vaccination with the repertoire from after.

Points the paper makes about the study in general: Of the vaccine-specific clones found in convalescent patients, nearly all (304 of 307) were mono-reactive for SARS-CoV-2 spike instead of being cross-reactive with common cold coronaviruses. Among the post-vaccine SARS-CoV-2-reactive clones in convalescent patients, a median roughly 85% showed up only after vaccination, which suggests vaccine-specific priming. The median number of SARS-CoV-2-reactive clonotypes rose from under 25 after infection to a few dozen after vaccination, but the change was not significant. The number of convalescent patients in the study was relatively small, and the study did not examine early timepoints following natural infection.

Receptor libraries were prepared by PCR. TCR sequencing of DNA from cultured CD4+ T cells used the Oncomine TCR Beta short-read assay at the Johns Hopkins FTIC core. The QIAamp micro DNA kit was used to extract genomic DNA from the cultured CD4+ T cells. Oncomine TCR Beta libraries from cultured CD4+ T cells were pooled with unique dual indexes and sequenced on an Illumina iSeq 100. In the source study's methods: Non-productive sequences were filtered out, and CDR3s that did not start with C, did not end with F or W, or were shorter than 7 amino acids were discarded. The MANAFEST web application was used to identify antigen-specific clonotypes by comparing peptide-stimulated wells against reference wells and other culture wells. To be called positive, a clone needed an FDR below 0.05, an odds ratio above 5, and a productive frequency above 0.1% in at least two of three replicate wells. Clonotypes that were significantly expanded in both SARS-CoV-2 spike wells and at least one common cold coronavirus spike condition were defined as cross-reactive. Using R version 3.6.1, CDR3 homology was evaluated through Levenshtein distances (stringdist) along with unrooted phylogenetic trees (ape). The public reads were quality trimmed at Q25 with fastp and then assembled into clones with MiXCR by TCRdb, keeping productive beta chains. Rows are unified per CDR3 protein, each entry keeping the most common DNA and genes. The V and J calls and clone size come from TCRdb's table, not from the authors' own analysis. The sample table contains roughly 19,000 distinct CDR3 sequences; only one count was recorded for 44% of them. The ten largest clones represent about a sixth of the sample.

The germline V and J ends show losses of 4 bases and 7 bases respectively, and no gene match explains 5 bases of the junction. The CDR3 holds 15 amino acids from the cysteine to the phenylalanine. CDR3 DNA is the only sequence kept; it has 45 bases, read in frame from the first base. Via the germline V gene (reference sequence), CDR1 is MNHEY and CDR2 SMNVEV. The sample's time point label, decoded: late sampling 161 to 241 days after vaccination in three convalescent patients. The treatment or condition tag for this specimen amounts to: roughly 10-day PBMC culture with coronavirus spike peptide pools or control peptides (ViraFEST assay). The ViraFEST assay, used in the study, expanded antigen-specific T cells with peptide pools and then identified the expanded clonotypes through TCR sequencing. The convalescent patients' positive SARS-CoV-2 PCR tests fell between March and December 2020, which was before the Alpha, Beta and Delta variants emerged in the United States. PBMCs were cultured at 1.5 million to 2.5 million per well in IMDM supplemented with about 5% human AB serum and about 9.5 IU/ml IL-2, with about 10 ug/ml peptide pools added. On days 3 and 7, half of the culture medium was replaced with fresh IL-2-containing medium. After 10 days of culture, CD4+ T cells were isolated by negative selection with the EasySep CD4+ T cell isolation kit. Ficoll-Paque Plus gradient centrifugation was used to isolate PBMCs from whole blood, and the isolated PBMCs were then either used fresh or cryopreserved at -140C. Triplicate wells were generally used for each culture condition.

This clonotype was counted only a few times. The antigen it binds to is not known. No base quality information exists; no much larger clone differs at one position. This specimen was CD4+ T cells from blood, cultured in vitro, taken about 7 months after SARS-CoV-2 vaccination. The receptor comes from a human donor who had recovered from COVID-19. The chain was built from TRBV27 and TRBJ1-6; TRBD1 agrees with 9 junctional bases. The CDR3 region: CASSSLDRGNSPLHF. The DNA is as follows: TGTGCCAGCAGTTCCCTCGACAGGGGGAATTCACCCCTCCACTTT.